This T cell receptor beta chain was documented in a study of T-cell reconstitution after alpha-beta-depleted transplantation in children. This CDR3 is built from 14 residues. The germline gives CDR1 PRHDT, CDR2 FYEKMQ (reference sequence). The germline V and J ends were trimmed by 2 bases and 1 base, with 9 bases remaining between them. This sample's TCRbeta library carried unique molecular identifier barcodes. One entry per CDR3 protein results from TCRdb running MiXCR on the PCR reads. The table has around 300,000 distinct CDR3 sequences, around 7.1% seen once. The study, taken as a whole, reports: Approximately two months post-transplant, alpha-beta T cells reportedly originated from several hundred expanded graft clones. Some patients' high day-60 TCRbeta diversity was traced to surviving recipient T cells and thymic progenitors. One year after transplant, T-cell counts and diversity came mostly from newly produced T cells.

This clonotype was recorded many times. The antigen is undetermined. This TCR was sampled from a female patient between 2 and 15 years old who had a stem cell transplant for Fanconi anemia, so the T cells may come from the graft donor. The chain has TRBV13 and TRBJ2-7, with D hard to call. The material was peripheral blood, obtained 360 days after TCRalphabeta/CD19-depleted stem cell transplant. The CDR3, as DNA: TGTGCCAGCAGCTTAATGGGTAGGTCCTACGAGCAGTACTTC. The encoded protein is CASSLMGRSYEQYF.